This T cell receptor (beta chain) was sequenced during a study of identical twins. Study findings and constraints: Excess sharing by twins proved weaker in beta out-of-frame sequences. Out-of-frame alpha sequences shared by twins showed excess low generation probability.

A template switching step contributed a universal primer site, while unique molecular identifiers were present in the cDNA. From the 5' RACE reads, TCRdb called clonotypes with MiXCR, one entry per CDR3 protein. The sample lists 690,000 or so distinct CDR3 sequences; 8.6% were seen once. On this clonotype: The antigen remains unidentified.

These data also featured in a second study, about yellow fever vaccine responses in identical twins. According to that study: On the reported evidence, twins' vaccine T cell responses seemed partly convergent and partly personalized.

The clonotype comes from a woman younger than 35 in good health. Sequencing used PBMCs.

The CDR3 reads CASSYLAAYEQYF. The CDR3 DNA sequence: TGTGCCAGCAGTTACTTGGCGGCCTACGAGCAGTACTTC. The rearrangement uses TRBV6-2 or TRBV6-3 and TRBJ2-7; D remains ambiguous. Germline assignment: CDR1 MNHEY and CDR2 SVGEGT. V was cut by 1 base and J by 2 bases, with 6 bases left in between. The CDR3 loop spans 13 amino acids.